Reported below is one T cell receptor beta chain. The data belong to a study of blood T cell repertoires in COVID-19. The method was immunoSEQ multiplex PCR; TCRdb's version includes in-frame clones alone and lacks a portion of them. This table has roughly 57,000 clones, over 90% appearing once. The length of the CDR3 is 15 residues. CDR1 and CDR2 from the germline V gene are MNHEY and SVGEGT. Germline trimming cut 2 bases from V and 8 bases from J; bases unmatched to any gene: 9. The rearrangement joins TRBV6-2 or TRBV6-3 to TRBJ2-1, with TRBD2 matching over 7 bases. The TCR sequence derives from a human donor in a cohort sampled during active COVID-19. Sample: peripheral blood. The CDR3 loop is CASSYRPSGPHEQFF. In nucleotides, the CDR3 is TGTGCCAGCAGTTACAGGCCTAGCGGCCCGCATGAGCAGTTCTTC.